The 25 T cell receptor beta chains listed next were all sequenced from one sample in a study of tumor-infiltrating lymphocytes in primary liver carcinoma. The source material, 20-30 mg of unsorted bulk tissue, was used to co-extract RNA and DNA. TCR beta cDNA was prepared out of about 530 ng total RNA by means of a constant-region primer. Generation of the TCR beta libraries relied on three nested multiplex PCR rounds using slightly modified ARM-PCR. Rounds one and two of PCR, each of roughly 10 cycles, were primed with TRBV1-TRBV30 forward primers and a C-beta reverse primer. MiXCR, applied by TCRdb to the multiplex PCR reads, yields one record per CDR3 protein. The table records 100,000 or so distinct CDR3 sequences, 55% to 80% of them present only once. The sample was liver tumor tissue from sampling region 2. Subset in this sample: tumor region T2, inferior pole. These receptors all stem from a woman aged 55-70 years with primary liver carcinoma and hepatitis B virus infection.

In DNA, the CDR3 is TGTGCCAGCATCCTAGTAACAGGGGCGAACACTGAAGCTTTCTTT. Protein product: CASILVTGANTEAFF. This chain joins TRBV7-8 and TRBJ1-1; 7 bases match TRBD1. The CDR3 consists of 15 residues. Trimming took 7 bases from V and 1 from J; bases not matched to a gene: 9. CDR1 SGHVS and CDR2 FQNEAQ come from the germline V gene.

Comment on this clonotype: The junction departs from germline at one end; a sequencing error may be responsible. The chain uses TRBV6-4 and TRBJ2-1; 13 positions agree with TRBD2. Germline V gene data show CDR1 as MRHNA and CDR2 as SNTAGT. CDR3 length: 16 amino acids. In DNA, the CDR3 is TGTGCCAGCAGTCGGACTAGCGGGAGCTCCCACAATGAGCAGTTCTTC. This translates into CASSRTSGSSHNEQFF.

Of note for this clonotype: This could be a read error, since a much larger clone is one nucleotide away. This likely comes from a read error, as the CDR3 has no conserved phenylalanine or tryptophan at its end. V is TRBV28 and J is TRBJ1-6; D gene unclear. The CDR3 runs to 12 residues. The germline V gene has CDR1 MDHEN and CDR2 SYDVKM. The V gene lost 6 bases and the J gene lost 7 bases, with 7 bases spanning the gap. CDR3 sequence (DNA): TGTGCCAGCAGCCGTCCGAATTCACCCCTCCACCTT. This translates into CASSRPNSPLHL.

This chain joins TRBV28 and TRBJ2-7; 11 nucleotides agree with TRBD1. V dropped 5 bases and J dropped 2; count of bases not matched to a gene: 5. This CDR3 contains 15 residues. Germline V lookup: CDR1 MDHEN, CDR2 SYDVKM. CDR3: CASSQGGQGAYEQYF. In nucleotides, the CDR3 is TGTGCCAGCAGTCAAGGGGGACAGGGGGCCTACGAGCAGTACTTC.

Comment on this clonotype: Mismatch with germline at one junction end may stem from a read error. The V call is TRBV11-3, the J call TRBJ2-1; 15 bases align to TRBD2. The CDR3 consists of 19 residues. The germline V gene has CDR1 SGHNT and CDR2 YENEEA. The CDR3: CASNAGQGGLAGGFNEQLF. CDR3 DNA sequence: TGTGCCAGCAACGCCGGACAGGGGGGACTAGCGGGAGGATTCAATGAACAGCTCTTC. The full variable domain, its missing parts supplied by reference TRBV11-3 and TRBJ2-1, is EAGVVQSPRYKIIEKKQPVAFWCNPISGHNTLYWYLQNLGQGPELLIRYENEEAVDDSQLPKDRFSAERLKGVDSTLKIQPAELGDSAVYLCASNAGQGGLAGGFNEQLFGPGTRLTVL.

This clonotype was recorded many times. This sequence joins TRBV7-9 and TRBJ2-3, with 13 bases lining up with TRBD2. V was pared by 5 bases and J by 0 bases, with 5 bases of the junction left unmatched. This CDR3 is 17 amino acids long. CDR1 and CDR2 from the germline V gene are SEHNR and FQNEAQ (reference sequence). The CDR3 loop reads CASSRTSGGTSTDTQYF. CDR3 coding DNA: TGTGCCAGCAGCAGGACTAGCGGGGGTACTAGCACAGATACGCAGTATTTT.

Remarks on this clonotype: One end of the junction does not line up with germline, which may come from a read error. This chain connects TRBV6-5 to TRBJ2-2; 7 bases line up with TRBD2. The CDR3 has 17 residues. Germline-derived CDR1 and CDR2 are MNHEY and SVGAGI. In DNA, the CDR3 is TGTGCCAGCAGTTACTTGAGCGGGACTGAGAACACCGGGGAGCTATTTTTT. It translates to CASSYLSGTENTGELFF.

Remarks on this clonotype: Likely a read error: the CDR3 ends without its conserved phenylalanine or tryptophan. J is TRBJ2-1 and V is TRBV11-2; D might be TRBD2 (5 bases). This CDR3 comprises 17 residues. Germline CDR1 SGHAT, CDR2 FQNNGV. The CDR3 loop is CTSSLLSGPGINNEQFL. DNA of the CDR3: TGTACCAGCAGCTTACTGAGCGGCCCAGGTATCAACAATGAGCAGTTCTTA.

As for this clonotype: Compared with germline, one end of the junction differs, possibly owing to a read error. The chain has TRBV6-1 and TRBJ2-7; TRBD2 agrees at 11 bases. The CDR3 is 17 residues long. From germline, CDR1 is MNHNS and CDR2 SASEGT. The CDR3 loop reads CASSRPPGLAGAYEQHF. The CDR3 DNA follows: TGTGCCAGCAGCCGCCCCCCAGGACTAGCGGGTGCCTACGAGCAGCACTTC.

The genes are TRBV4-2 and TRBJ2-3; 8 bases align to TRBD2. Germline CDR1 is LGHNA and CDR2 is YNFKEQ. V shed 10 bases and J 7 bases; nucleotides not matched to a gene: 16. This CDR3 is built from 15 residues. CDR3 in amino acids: CANNQGVAGRNTQYF. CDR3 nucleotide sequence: TGTGCCAACAACCAAGGAGTAGCGGGACGGAATACGCAGTATTTT.

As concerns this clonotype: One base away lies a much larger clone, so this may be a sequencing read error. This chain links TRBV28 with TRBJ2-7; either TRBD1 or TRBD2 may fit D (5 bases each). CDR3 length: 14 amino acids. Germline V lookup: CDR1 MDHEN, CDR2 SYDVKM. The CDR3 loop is CVSSLAGTTYEQYF. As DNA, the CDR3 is TGTGTCAGCAGTTTGGCCGGGACCACCTACGAGCAGTACTTC.

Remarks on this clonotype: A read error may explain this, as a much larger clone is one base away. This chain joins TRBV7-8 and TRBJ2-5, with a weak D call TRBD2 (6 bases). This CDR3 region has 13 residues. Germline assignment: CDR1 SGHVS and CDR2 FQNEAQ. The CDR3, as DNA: TGTACCAGCAGCTCGGGACTGCAAGAGACCCAGTACTTC. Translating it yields CTSSSGLQETQYF. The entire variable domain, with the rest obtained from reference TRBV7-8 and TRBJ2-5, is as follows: GAGVSQSPRYKVAKRGQDVALRCDPISGHVSLFWYQQALGQGPEFLTYFQNEAQLDKSGLPSDRFFAERPEGSVSTLKIQRTQQEDSAVYLCTSSSGLQETQYFGPGTRLLVL.

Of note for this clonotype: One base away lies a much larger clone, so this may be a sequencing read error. CDR3 DNA: TGTGCCCTCGGTTCCTACAACCAGAACACTGAAGCTTTCTTT. It yields the protein CALGSYNQNTEAFF. The chain employs TRBV6-1 and TRBJ1-1; D remains unclear. This CDR3 region has 14 residues. The germline V and J ends were trimmed by 11 bases and 1 base, with 17 bases remaining between them. Germline V gives CDR1 MNHNS, CDR2 SASEGT.

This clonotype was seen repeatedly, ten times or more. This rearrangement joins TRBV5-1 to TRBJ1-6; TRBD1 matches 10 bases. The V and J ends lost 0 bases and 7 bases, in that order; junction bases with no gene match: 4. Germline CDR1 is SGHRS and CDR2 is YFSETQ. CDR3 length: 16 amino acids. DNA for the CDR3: TGCGCCAGCAGCTTGGGGGACAGGGGAGGAAATTCACCCCTCCACTTT. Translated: CASSLGDRGGNSPLHF.

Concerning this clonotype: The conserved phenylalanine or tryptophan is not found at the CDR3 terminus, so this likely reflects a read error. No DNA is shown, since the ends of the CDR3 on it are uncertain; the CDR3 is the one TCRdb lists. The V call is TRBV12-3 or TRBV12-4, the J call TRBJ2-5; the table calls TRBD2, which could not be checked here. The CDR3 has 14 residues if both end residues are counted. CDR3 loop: CASSPSSGKETQYL.

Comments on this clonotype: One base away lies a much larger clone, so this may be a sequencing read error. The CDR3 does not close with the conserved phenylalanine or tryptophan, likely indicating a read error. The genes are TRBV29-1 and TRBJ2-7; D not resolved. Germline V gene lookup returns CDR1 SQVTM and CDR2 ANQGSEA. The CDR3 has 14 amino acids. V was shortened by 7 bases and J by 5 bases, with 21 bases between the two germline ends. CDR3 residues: CSAAPHRLGNEQYL. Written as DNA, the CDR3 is TGCAGCGCCGCGCCCCACAGACTGGGGAACGAGCAGTACCTC.

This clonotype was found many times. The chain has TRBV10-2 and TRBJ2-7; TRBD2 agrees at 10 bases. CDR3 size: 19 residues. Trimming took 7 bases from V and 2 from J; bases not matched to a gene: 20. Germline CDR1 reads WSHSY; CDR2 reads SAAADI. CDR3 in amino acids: CASTPWGSGRNGATYEQYF. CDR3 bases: TGCGCCAGCACTCCTTGGGGTAGCGGGAGGAACGGGGCGACCTACGAGCAGTACTTC.

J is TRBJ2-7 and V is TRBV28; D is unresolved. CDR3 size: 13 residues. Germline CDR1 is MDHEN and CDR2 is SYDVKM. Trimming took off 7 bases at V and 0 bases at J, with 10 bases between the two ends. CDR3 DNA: TGTGCCAGCAACTCTATCCTCTCCTACGAGCAGTACTTC. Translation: CASNSILSYEQYF.

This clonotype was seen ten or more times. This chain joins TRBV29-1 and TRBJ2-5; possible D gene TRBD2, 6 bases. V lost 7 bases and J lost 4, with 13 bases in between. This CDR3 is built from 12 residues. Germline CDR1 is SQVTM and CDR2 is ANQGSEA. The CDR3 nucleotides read TGCAGCGCGACCCTCGGGGGAGAGACCCAGTACTTC. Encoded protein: CSATLGGETQYF.

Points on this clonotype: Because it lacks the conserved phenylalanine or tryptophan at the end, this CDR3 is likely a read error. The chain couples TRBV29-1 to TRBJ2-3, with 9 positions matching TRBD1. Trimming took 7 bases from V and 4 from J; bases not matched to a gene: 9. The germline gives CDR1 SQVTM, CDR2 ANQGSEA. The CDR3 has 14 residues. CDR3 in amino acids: CSAAGTGLADTQYL. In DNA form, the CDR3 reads TGCAGCGCCGCGGGGACAGGGCTGGCAGATACGCAGTATCTT.

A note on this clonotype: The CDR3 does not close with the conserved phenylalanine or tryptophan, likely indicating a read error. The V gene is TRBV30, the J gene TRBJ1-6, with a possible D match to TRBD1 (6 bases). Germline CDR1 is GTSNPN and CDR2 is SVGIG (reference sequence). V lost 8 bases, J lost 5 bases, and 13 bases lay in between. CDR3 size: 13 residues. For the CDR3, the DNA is TGTGCCCGCTCTACAGGGCATAATTCACCCCTCCACCTT. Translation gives CARSTGHNSPLHL.

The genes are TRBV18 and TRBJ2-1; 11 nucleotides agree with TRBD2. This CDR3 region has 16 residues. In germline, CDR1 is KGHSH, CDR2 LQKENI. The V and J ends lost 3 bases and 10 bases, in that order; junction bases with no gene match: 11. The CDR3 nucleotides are TGTGCCAGCTCACCTCCGACTAGCGGGACCCCCAGGGAGCAGTTCTTC. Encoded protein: CASSPPTSGTPREQFF.

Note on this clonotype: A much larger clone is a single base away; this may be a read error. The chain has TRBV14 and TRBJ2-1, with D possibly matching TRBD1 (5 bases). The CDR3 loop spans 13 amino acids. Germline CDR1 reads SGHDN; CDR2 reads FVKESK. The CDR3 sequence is CASSQRQLNEQLF. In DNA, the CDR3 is TGTGCCAGCAGCCAACGACAGCTGAATGAGCAGCTCTTC.

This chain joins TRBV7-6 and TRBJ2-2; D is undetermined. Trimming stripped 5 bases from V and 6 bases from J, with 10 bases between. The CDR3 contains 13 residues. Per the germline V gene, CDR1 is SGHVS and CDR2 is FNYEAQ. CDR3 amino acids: CASSTQLSGELFF. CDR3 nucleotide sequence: TGTGCCAGCAGCACCCAATTGTCCGGGGAGCTGTTTTTT.

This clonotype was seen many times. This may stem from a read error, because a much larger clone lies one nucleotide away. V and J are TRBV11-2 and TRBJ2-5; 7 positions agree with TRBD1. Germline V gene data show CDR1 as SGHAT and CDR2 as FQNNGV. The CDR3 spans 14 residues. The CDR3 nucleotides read TGTGCCGGCAGCCCGACAGGGCGGAAAGAGACCCAGTACTTC. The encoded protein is CAGSPTGRKETQYF.